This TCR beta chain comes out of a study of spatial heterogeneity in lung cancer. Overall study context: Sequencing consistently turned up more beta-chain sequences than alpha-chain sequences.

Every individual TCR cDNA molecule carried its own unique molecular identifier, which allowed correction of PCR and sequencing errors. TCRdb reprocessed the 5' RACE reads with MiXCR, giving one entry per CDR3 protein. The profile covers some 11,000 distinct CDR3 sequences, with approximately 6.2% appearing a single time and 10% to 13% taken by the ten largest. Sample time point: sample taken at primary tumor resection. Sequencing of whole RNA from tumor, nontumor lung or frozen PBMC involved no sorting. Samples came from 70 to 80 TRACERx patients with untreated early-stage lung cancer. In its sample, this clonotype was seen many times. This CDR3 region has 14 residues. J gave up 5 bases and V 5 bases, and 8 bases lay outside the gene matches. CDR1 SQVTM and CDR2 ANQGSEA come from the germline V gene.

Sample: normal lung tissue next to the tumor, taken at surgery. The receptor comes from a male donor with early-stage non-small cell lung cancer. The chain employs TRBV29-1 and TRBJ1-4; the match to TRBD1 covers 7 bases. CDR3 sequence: CSVLLRDSNEKLFF. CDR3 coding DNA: TGCAGCGTTCTTCTCCGGGACAGCAATGAAAAACTGTTTTTT.